This is a list of T cell receptor beta chains from one sample in a study of long-term antiretroviral therapy in people with HIV. The protocol was immunoSEQ multiplex PCR, while the TCRdb copy is restricted to in-frame clones and leaves out a portion. The data show 36,000 or so clones, over 70% seen once. This material consisted of unsorted PBMCs, taken 0.6 years after starting antiretroviral therapy. The receptors were gathered from a young man with HIV. Each CDR3 is given with its conserved first and last residue. Each record gives: V gene, J gene, clone size, D gene, CDR3 DNA, CDR3 protein. A D gene is named only where the DNA matches it firmly. Size values are once, few and many counts, or a class for expanded clones, and some rows have none.

v_gene: TRBV5-1
j_gene: TRBJ2-1
abundance: -
d_gene: -
CDR3nt: TGCGCCAGCAGCTTGGAATGGGGCCCCTACAATGAGCAGTTCTTC
CDR3aa: CASSLEWGPYNEQFF

v_gene: TRBV5-6
j_gene: TRBJ2-1
abundance: -
d_gene: -
CDR3nt: TGTGCCAGCAGCTTGGGGGGGTTTGAGCAGTTCTTC
CDR3aa: CASSLGGFEQFF

v_gene: TRBV7-2
j_gene: TRBJ1-4
abundance: -
d_gene: -
CDR3nt: TGTGCCAGCAGCCGTTCCGGGGTAAATGAAAAACTGTTTTTT
CDR3aa: CASSRSGVNEKLFF

v_gene: TRBV7-6
j_gene: TRBJ2-7
abundance: -
d_gene: -
CDR3nt: TGTGCCAGCAGCTTAACTAGCTCCTACGAGCAGTACTTC
CDR3aa: CASSLTSSYEQYF

v_gene: TRBV5-4
j_gene: TRBJ2-6
abundance: -
d_gene: -
CDR3nt: TGTGCCAGCAGCGTGGGTTCGGGCTCTGGGGCCAACGTCCTGACTTTC
CDR3aa: CASSVGSGSGANVLTF

v_gene: TRBV6-5
j_gene: TRBJ2-1
abundance: -
d_gene: TRBD2
CDR3nt: TGTGCCAGCAGTCCGACTAGCGCCGGGATGAATGAGCAGTTCTTC
CDR3aa: CASSPTSAGMNEQFF

v_gene: TRBV6-5
j_gene: TRBJ2-3
abundance: -
d_gene: -
CDR3nt: TGTGCCAGCACTCGAAGTAGCACAGATACGCAGTATTTT
CDR3aa: CASTRSSTDTQYF

v_gene: TRBV7-9
j_gene: TRBJ2-7
abundance: -
d_gene: TRBD2
CDR3nt: TGTGCCAGCAGCTTAGTAGGCCTAGCGGGAGACGAGCAGTACTTC
CDR3aa: CASSLVGLAGDEQYF

v_gene: TRBV29-1
j_gene: TRBJ1-1
abundance: -
d_gene: -
CDR3nt: TGCAGCGTTGAAGATCTGAACACTGAAGCTTTCTTT
CDR3aa: CSVEDLNTEAFF

v_gene: TRBV29-1
j_gene: TRBJ2-7
abundance: -
d_gene: TRBD2
CDR3nt: TGCAGCGTCCTCCAGGGGGGGACTAGCGGGATCTACGAGCAGTACTTC
CDR3aa: CSVLQGGTSGIYEQYF

v_gene: TRBV5-6
j_gene: TRBJ2-4
abundance: -
d_gene: -
CDR3nt: TGTGCCAGCAGCTTCCTAACACTAAAAAACATTCAGTACTTC
CDR3aa: CASSFLTLKNIQYF

v_gene: TRBV6-6
j_gene: TRBJ2-1
abundance: -
d_gene: -
CDR3nt: TGTGCCAGCTACCGATCGGGACTTGTATACAATGAGCAGTTCTTC
CDR3aa: CASYRSGLVYNEQFF

v_gene: TRBV19
j_gene: TRBJ2-3
abundance: -
d_gene: -
CDR3nt: TGTGCCAGTTCGACCGGGAGTGGCACCGATACGCAGTATTTT
CDR3aa: CASSTGSGTDTQYF

v_gene: TRBV5-5
j_gene: TRBJ2-5
abundance: -
d_gene: -
CDR3nt: TGTGCCAGCAGCTTGGTGGGTTCGGGGACCCAGTACTTC
CDR3aa: CASSLVGSGTQYF

v_gene: TRBV29-1
j_gene: TRBJ2-7
abundance: few
d_gene: -
CDR3nt: TGCAGCGTCATATCAAGGGGCTACTCCTACGAGCAGTACTTC
CDR3aa: CSVISRGYSYEQYF

v_gene: TRBV9
j_gene: TRBJ1-2
abundance: few
d_gene: -
CDR3nt: TGTGCCAGCAGCGTAGCACAGGGATATGGCTACACCTTC
CDR3aa: CASSVAQGYGYTF

v_gene: TRBV29-1
j_gene: TRBJ2-6
abundance: -
d_gene: -
CDR3nt: TGCAGCGCCCAAACAGTCGGGAGTGAACCGCCTTACCAGGCCAACGTCCTGACTTTC
CDR3aa: CSAQTVGSEPPYQANVLTF

v_gene: TRBV28
j_gene: TRBJ2-7
abundance: -
d_gene: TRBD2
CDR3nt: TGTGCCAGCAACCCCCGGCTAGCGGGAGGTCACTACGAGCAGTACTTC
CDR3aa: CASNPRLAGGHYEQYF

v_gene: TRBV27
j_gene: TRBJ2-2
abundance: -
d_gene: -
CDR3nt: TGTGCCAGCAGTCACGGGACCGGGTTAGAGCTGTTTTTT
CDR3aa: CASSHGTGLELFF

v_gene: TRBV4-3
j_gene: TRBJ2-7
abundance: -
d_gene: TRBD2
CDR3nt: TGCGCCAGCAGCCCTACTAGCGGAGAAAAATACGAGCAGTACTTC
CDR3aa: CASSPTSGEKYEQYF

v_gene: TRBV19
j_gene: TRBJ2-7
abundance: once
d_gene: TRBD1
CDR3nt: TGTGCCAGTAGTGGGACCGGGACAGGGTTCTACGAGCAGTACTTC
CDR3aa: CASSGTGTGFYEQYF

v_gene: TRBV10-3
j_gene: TRBJ2-7
abundance: -
d_gene: TRBD1
CDR3nt: TGTGCCACACAGACAGGGAAGAGCTCCTACGAGCAGTACTTC
CDR3aa: CATQTGKSSYEQYF

v_gene: TRBV7-6
j_gene: TRBJ2-2
abundance: -
d_gene: TRBD2
CDR3nt: TGTGCCAGCAAACGGGAGGGCCTCTCTTTTTTCACCGGGGAGCTGTTTTTT
CDR3aa: CASKREGLSFFTGELFF

v_gene: TRBV25-1
j_gene: TRBJ2-1
abundance: -
d_gene: -
CDR3nt: TGTGCCAGCAGTCCCTCGCGGGCCGGCGGCGATGAGCAGTTCTTC
CDR3aa: CASSPSRAGGDEQFF

v_gene: TRBV4-2
j_gene: TRBJ1-5
abundance: -
d_gene: TRBD1
CDR3nt: TGTGCCAGCAGCCAAGAATGGGGACAGAATAGCAATCAGCCCCAGCATTTT
CDR3aa: CASSQEWGQNSNQPQHF

v_gene: TRBV29-1
j_gene: TRBJ2-7
abundance: -
d_gene: -
CDR3nt: TGCAGCGTTAAGGACAGCCCCTACGAGCAGTACTTC
CDR3aa: CSVKDSPYEQYF

v_gene: TRBV27
j_gene: TRBJ1-2
abundance: -
d_gene: -
CDR3nt: TGTGCCAGCAGGCCTGGGACCCTAGGGAACTATGGCTACACCTTC
CDR3aa: CASRPGTLGNYGYTF

v_gene: TRBV6-6
j_gene: TRBJ1-2
abundance: -
d_gene: -
CDR3nt: TGTGCCAGCAGCCCGGGCCGAACGGGTGATGGCTACACCTTC
CDR3aa: CASSPGRTGDGYTF

v_gene: TRBV5-1
j_gene: TRBJ2-1
abundance: -
d_gene: TRBD1
CDR3nt: TGCGCCAGCAGTTGGGACAGTTACAATGAGCAGTTCTTC
CDR3aa: CASSWDSYNEQFF

v_gene: TRBV7-3
j_gene: TRBJ2-2
abundance: -
d_gene: -
CDR3nt: TGTGCCAGCAGCCAAACGGAAAACACCGGGGAGCTGTTTTTT
CDR3aa: CASSQTENTGELFF

v_gene: TRBV2
j_gene: TRBJ2-7
abundance: -
d_gene: -
CDR3nt: TGTGCCAGCTCCCGGGGGTCGGCCTACGAGCAGTACTTC
CDR3aa: CASSRGSAYEQYF

v_gene: TRBV2
j_gene: TRBJ1-5
abundance: -
d_gene: -
CDR3nt: TGTGCCAGCAGTGATATAGTCTTGCGGACGGCTAGCAATCAGCCCCAGCATTTT
CDR3aa: CASSDIVLRTASNQPQHF

v_gene: TRBV11-2
j_gene: TRBJ2-7
abundance: once
d_gene: -
CDR3nt: TGTGCCAGCAGCTTAGCAGGGCGTCTAAGCGAGCAGTACTTC
CDR3aa: CASSLAGRLSEQYF

v_gene: TRBV5-5
j_gene: TRBJ2-5
abundance: -
d_gene: -
CDR3nt: TGTGCCAGCAGCGGGGGCATGGAAGAGACCCAGTACTTC
CDR3aa: CASSGGMEETQYF

v_gene: TRBV25-1
j_gene: TRBJ1-1
abundance: -
d_gene: -
CDR3nt: TGTGCCAGCAGTTCGCGGGGGTGGGACACTGAAGCTTTCTTT
CDR3aa: CASSSRGWDTEAFF

v_gene: TRBV7-8
j_gene: TRBJ1-1
abundance: -
d_gene: TRBD1
CDR3nt: TGTGCCAGCAGGGGACAGCAGAACACTGAAGCTTTCTTT
CDR3aa: CASRGQQNTEAFF

v_gene: TRBV11-2
j_gene: TRBJ2-7
abundance: -
d_gene: TRBD2
CDR3nt: TGTGCCAGCAGCTTGCTTACTAGCGGCTACGAGCAGTACTTC
CDR3aa: CASSLLTSGYEQYF

v_gene: TRBV5-8
j_gene: TRBJ2-4
abundance: -
d_gene: -
CDR3nt: TGTGCCAGCAGCTCCCAGGAACTAGCCAAAAACATTCAGTACTTC
CDR3aa: CASSSQELAKNIQYF

v_gene: TRBV9
j_gene: TRBJ2-1
abundance: few
d_gene: -
CDR3nt: TGTGCCAGCAGCGGAAGACAGGCCGGTGAGCAGTTCTTC
CDR3aa: CASSGRQAGEQFF

v_gene: TRBV18
j_gene: TRBJ1-1
abundance: once
d_gene: -
CDR3nt: TGTGCCAGCTCCGGTCAGGTAGAGAACACTGAAGCTTTCTTT
CDR3aa: CASSGQVENTEAFF

v_gene: TRBV27
j_gene: TRBJ2-7
abundance: -
d_gene: -
CDR3nt: TGTGCCAGCAGTTTAAGCGGCCCCTCCTACGAGCAGTACTTC
CDR3aa: CASSLSGPSYEQYF

v_gene: TRBV2
j_gene: TRBJ2-7
abundance: -
d_gene: -
CDR3nt: TGTGCCAGCGGCTATACCTACGAGCAGTACTTC
CDR3aa: CASGYTYEQYF

v_gene: TRBV25-1
j_gene: TRBJ2-7
abundance: -
d_gene: -
CDR3nt: TGTGCCAGCAGTGCCTCTAGCCGGCAGAGCGACGAGCAGTACTTC
CDR3aa: CASSASSRQSDEQYF

v_gene: TRBV6-5
j_gene: TRBJ2-3
abundance: once
d_gene: -
CDR3nt: TGTGCCAGCAGTTACTCGATGCTTCTTGATACGCAGTATTTT
CDR3aa: CASSYSMLLDTQYF

v_gene: TRBV4-3
j_gene: TRBJ2-3
abundance: -
d_gene: TRBD1
CDR3nt: TGCGCCAGCAGCCAAGATTTGCCCTGGTCAGGGGGCATTCGCACAGATACGCAGTATTTT
CDR3aa: CASSQDLPWSGGIRTDTQYF

v_gene: TRBV27
j_gene: TRBJ2-7
abundance: once
d_gene: -
CDR3nt: TGTGCCAGCAGTCTCGGGACGCCTCCCTACGAGCAGTACTTC
CDR3aa: CASSLGTPPYEQYF

v_gene: TRBV7-2
j_gene: TRBJ2-7
abundance: -
d_gene: -
CDR3nt: TGTGCCAGCAGCTTATCCCCAGCTAGCTTCTCCTACGAGCAGTACTTC
CDR3aa: CASSLSPASFSYEQYF

v_gene: TRBV18
j_gene: TRBJ1-3
abundance: -
d_gene: -
CDR3nt: TGTGCCAGCTCACCACAGGGCATTCTCTCTGGAAACACCATATATTTT
CDR3aa: CASSPQGILSGNTIYF

v_gene: TRBV21-1
j_gene: TRBJ2-7
abundance: -
d_gene: -
CDR3nt: TGTGCCAGCACCATCAGGTACAGCCTCCACACTACCTACGAGCAGTACTTC
CDR3aa: CASTIRYSLHTTYEQYF

v_gene: TRBV5-1
j_gene: TRBJ2-1
abundance: -
d_gene: -
CDR3nt: TGCGCCAGCAGCAGCGGAGGGATCAGGGTCAATGAGCAGTTCTTC
CDR3aa: CASSSGGIRVNEQFF

v_gene: TRBV13
j_gene: TRBJ2-6
abundance: -
d_gene: TRBD1
CDR3nt: TGTGCCAGCAGCCCGTCCCGGGACAGCTCTGGGGCCAACGTCCTGACTTTC
CDR3aa: CASSPSRDSSGANVLTF

v_gene: TRBV30
j_gene: TRBJ2-7
abundance: -
d_gene: -
CDR3nt: TGTGCCTGCAACGAGCAGTACTTC
CDR3aa: CACNEQYF

v_gene: TRBV7-3
j_gene: TRBJ2-6
abundance: -
d_gene: -
CDR3nt: TGTGCCAGCAGCACTGGACGGCCCATCCAGGGGGCCAACGTCCTGACTTTC
CDR3aa: CASSTGRPIQGANVLTF

v_gene: TRBV6-5
j_gene: TRBJ2-7
abundance: -
d_gene: TRBD1
CDR3nt: TGTGCCAGCAGTTTTCCGGGACAGGGGCCCTACGAGCAGTACTTC
CDR3aa: CASSFPGQGPYEQYF

v_gene: TRBV28
j_gene: TRBJ2-7
abundance: -
d_gene: -
CDR3nt: TGTGCCAGCAGTTTCGACGCGGGCTACGAGCAGTACTTC
CDR3aa: CASSFDAGYEQYF

v_gene: TRBV6-5
j_gene: TRBJ2-7
abundance: -
d_gene: -
CDR3nt: TGTGCCAGCAGTCCCTATCGGGGTGGCGAGCAGTACTTC
CDR3aa: CASSPYRGGEQYF

v_gene: TRBV28
j_gene: TRBJ2-2
abundance: -
d_gene: TRBD1
CDR3nt: TGTGCCAGCAGGGGACAGAGGACCGGGGAGCTGTTTTTT
CDR3aa: CASRGQRTGELFF

v_gene: TRBV4-3
j_gene: TRBJ2-1
abundance: -
d_gene: -
CDR3nt: TGCGCCAGCAGCCCGGGCACCACAGGGTCACCTTACAATGAGCAGTTCTTC
CDR3aa: CASSPGTTGSPYNEQFF

v_gene: TRBV5-8
j_gene: TRBJ2-3
abundance: -
d_gene: -
CDR3nt: TGTGCCAGCAGCCCAGGAACAGGTTTAACTAGCACAGATACGCAGTATTTT
CDR3aa: CASSPGTGLTSTDTQYF

v_gene: TRBV7-2
j_gene: TRBJ2-5
abundance: once
d_gene: -
CDR3nt: TGTGCCAGCAGCTCTCGGCTGGGTGGGTCGGAGACCCAGTACTTC
CDR3aa: CASSSRLGGSETQYF